This TCR beta chain was obtained from a study of post-analysis software for immune sequencing data. Study-wide results and limits: Elevated frequency relative to controls characterized four or five TRBV segments in patients, TRBV5-6, TRBV5-1 and TRBV20-1 among them.

The CDR3 sequence is 15 residues long. Germline CDR1 and CDR2: PRHDT and FYEKMQ (reference sequence). Between the trimmed V and J ends, which lost 0 bases and 4 bases, there was a span of 13 bases. Note on this clonotype: The antigen is unknown.

Prepared TCR beta cDNA libraries contained unique molecular identifiers. In TCRdb, the PCR reads were re-called with MiXCR into one record per CDR3 protein. The top ten clones hold more than 1.5% of a sample with roughly 600,000 distinct CDR3 sequences, 44% of them seen once. The sample was blood. J is TRBJ2-7 and V is TRBV13; no firm D call. This clonotype originated in a girl aged 5 to 17 with multiple sclerosis. CDR3: CASSLGEGGAYEQYF. The CDR3 DNA sequence: TGTGCCAGCAGCTTAGGCGAAGGCGGAGCTTACGAGCAGTACTTC.